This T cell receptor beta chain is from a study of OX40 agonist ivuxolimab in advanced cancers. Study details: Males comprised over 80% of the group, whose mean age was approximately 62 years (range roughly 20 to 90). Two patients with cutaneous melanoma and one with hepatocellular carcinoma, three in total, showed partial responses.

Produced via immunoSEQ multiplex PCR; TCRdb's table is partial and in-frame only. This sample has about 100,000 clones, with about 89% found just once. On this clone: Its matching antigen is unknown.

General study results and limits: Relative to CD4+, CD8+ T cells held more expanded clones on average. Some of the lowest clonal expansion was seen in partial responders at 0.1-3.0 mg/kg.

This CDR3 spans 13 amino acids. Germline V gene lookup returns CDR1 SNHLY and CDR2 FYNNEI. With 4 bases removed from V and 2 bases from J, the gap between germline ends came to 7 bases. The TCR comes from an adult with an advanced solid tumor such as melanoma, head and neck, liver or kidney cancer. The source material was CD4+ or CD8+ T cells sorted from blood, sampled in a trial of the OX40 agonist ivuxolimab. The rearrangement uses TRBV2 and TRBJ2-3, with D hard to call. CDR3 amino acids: CASSVRATDTQYF. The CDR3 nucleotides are TGTGCCAGCAGTGTCCGGGCCACAGATACGCAGTATTTT.